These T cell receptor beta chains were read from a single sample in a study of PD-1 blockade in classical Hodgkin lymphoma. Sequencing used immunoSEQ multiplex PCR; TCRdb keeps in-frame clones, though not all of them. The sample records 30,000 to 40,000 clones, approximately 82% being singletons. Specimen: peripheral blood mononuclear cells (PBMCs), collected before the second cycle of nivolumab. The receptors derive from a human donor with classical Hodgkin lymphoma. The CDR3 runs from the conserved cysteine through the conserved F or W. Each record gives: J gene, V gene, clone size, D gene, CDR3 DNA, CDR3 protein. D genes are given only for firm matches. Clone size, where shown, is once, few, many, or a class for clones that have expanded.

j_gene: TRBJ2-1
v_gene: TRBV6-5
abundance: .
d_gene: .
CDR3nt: TGTGCCAGCAGTATAGAGAACAATGAGCAGTTCTTC
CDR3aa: CASSIENNEQFF

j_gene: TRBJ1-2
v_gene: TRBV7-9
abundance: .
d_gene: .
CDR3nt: TGTGCCAGCAGCCCCGTAACAGCTAACTATGGCTACACCTTC
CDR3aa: CASSPVTANYGYTF

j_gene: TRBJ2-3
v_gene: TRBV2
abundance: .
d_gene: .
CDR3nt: TGTGCCAGCAGTGGGGACCCTCCCTTTGGAGATACGCAGTATTTT
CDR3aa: CASSGDPPFGDTQYF

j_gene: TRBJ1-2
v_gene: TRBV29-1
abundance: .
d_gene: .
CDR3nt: TGCAGCGCATCGGGCGGGGGCGCGGGCTATGGCTACACCTTC
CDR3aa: CSASGGGAGYGYTF

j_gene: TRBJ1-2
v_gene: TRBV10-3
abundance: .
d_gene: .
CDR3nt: TGTGCCACCTCGGCCAACTATGGCTACACCTTC
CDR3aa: CATSANYGYTF

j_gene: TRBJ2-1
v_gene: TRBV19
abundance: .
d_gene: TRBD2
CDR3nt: TGTGCCAGTATCCGGACTAGCGGGGGTGATGAGCAGTTCTTC
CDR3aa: CASIRTSGGDEQFF

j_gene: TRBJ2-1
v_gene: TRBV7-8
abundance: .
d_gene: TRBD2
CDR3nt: TGTGCCACAAGGCGGGGGGGGAATAACAATGAGCAGTTCTTC
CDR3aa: CATRRGGNNNEQFF

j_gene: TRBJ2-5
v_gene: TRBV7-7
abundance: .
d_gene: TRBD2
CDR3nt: TGTGCCAGCAGCTTATTAGGGTCTAGCGGGGGTTCGGAGACCCAGTACTTC
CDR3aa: CASSLLGSSGGSETQYF

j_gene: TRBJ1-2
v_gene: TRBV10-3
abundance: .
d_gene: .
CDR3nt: TGTGCCATCAGTGACAGCCGGGGAAGAGGCTACACCTTC
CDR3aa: CAISDSRGRGYTF

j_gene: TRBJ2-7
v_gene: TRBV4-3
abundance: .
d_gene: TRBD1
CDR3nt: TGCGCCAGCAGCCAAGGGGGCAGGACAGGGTCTAGGTACGAGCAGTACTTC
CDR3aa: CASSQGGRTGSRYEQYF

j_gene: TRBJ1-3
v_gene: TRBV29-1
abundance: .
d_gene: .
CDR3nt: TGCAGCGTTGATGGAGGTTCTGGAAACACCATATATTTT
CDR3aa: CSVDGGSGNTIYF

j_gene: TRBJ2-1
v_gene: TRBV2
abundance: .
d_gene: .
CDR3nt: TGTGCCAGCAGTGAATCTAGGGGGGGTGAGCAGTTCTTC
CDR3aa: CASSESRGGEQFF

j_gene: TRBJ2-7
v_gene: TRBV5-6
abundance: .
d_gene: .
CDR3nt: TGTGCCAGCAGCTTTGCAGACTACAACGAGCAGTACTTC
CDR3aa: CASSFADYNEQYF

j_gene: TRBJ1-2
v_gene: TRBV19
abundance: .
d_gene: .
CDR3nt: TGTGCTTCTCGCCGGGACGAGATTGGCTACACCTTC
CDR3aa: CASRRDEIGYTF

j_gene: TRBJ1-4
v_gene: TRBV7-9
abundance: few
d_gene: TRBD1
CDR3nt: TGTGCCAGCAGCTCACAGGGGTTTGGGGAAAAACTGTTTTTT
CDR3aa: CASSSQGFGEKLFF

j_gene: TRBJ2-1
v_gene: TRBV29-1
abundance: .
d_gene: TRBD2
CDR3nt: TGCAGCGTAGTAGCGGGGGGCTACAATGAGCAGTTCTTC
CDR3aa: CSVVAGGYNEQFF

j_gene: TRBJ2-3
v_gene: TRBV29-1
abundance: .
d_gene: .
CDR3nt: TGCAGCGTTGAAGATCGGGGGAGGACAGATACGCAGTATTTT
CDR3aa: CSVEDRGRTDTQYF